The next 12 T cell receptor beta chains were all read from a single sample in a study of blood T cell repertoires in COVID-19. This table comes from immunoSEQ multiplex PCR, and its TCRdb copy is limited to in-frame clones, with some not included. The sample lists nearly 300,000 clones; 70% to 85% were seen once. Sequenced: peripheral blood. The receptors were sampled from a human donor with COVID-19, enrolled during active disease. The donor label of this sample is uncertain.

This clone was counted between two and nine times. The sample contains more than one DNA sequence encoding this CDR3. This sequence joins TRBV5-1 and TRBJ2-7; no definite D call. The germline gives CDR1 SGHRS, CDR2 YFSETQ. V was cut by 2 bases and J by 3 bases, with 6 bases left in between. This CDR3 is built from 12 residues. This CDR3 is CASSLDNYEQYF. The CDR3 region has the DNA TGCGCCAGCAGCTTAGACAACTACGAGCAGTACTTC.

The CDR3 region has the DNA TGTGCCGTCCAGACAGTTAGCAATCAGCCCCAGCATTTT. Translated: CAVQTVSNQPQHF. The chain links TRBV2 to TRBJ1-5; TRBD1 might be the D (5 bases). The CDR3 runs to 13 residues. Deletions cut 11 bases from V and 0 bases from J, with 11 bases between. Germline CDR1 SNHLY, CDR2 FYNNEI.

This rearrangement joins TRBV28 to TRBJ1-2; 7 bases are a match to TRBD1. V gave up 4 bases and J gave up 4 bases; unmatched junction bases: 6. The CDR3 is 14 amino acids. Germline-derived CDR1 and CDR2 are MDHEN and SYDVKM. Here the CDR3 DNA reads TGTGCCAGCAGTTCTCCCGACAGGGTCTATGGCTACACCTTC. It is translated as CASSSPDRVYGYTF.

The chain joins TRBV11-2 to TRBJ2-1, with D perhaps TRBD1 (6 bases). This CDR3 contains 16 residues. Trimming took 5 bases from V and 3 from J, leaving 17 bases between them. CDR1 is SGHAT and CDR2 is FQNNGV in the germline V gene. The CDR3: CASSPTGRQVYNEQFF. Here the CDR3 DNA reads TGTGCCAGCAGCCCGACTGGAAGACAGGTCTACAATGAGCAGTTCTTC.

The gene calls are TRBV9 and TRBJ1-5, with TRBD1 as a possible D gene (6 bases). Germline V gives CDR1 SGDLS, CDR2 YYNGEE. V lost 4 bases to trimming and J lost 1 base, with 9 bases between them. This CDR3 is 14 amino acids long. CDR3 protein: CASSFGQSNQPQHF. CDR3 in DNA: TGTGCCAGCAGCTTCGGACAGAGCAATCAGCCCCAGCATTTT.

The gene calls are TRBV3-1 (or the pseudogene TRBV3-2) and TRBJ1-2; 8 bases agree with TRBD1. Germline V CDR1 and CDR2: LGHDT, YNNKEL (reference sequence). This CDR3 is built from 15 residues. J lost 8 bases, V lost 3 bases, and 11 bases had no gene match. In DNA, the CDR3 is TGTGCCAGCAGCCAGGGTCAGGCAGGGGGCTGGGGCTACACCTTC. Translating gives CASSQGQAGGWGYTF.

The V call is TRBV9, the J call TRBJ1-1, with D perhaps matching TRBD1 (6 bases). Trimming cost V 4 bases and J 11 bases, with 21 bases left between them. This CDR3 region has 14 residues. The germline V gene has CDR1 SGDLS and CDR2 YYNGEE. CDR3 residues: CASSPGVARRGAFF. The CDR3, as DNA: TGTGCCAGCAGCCCCGGGGTGGCCCGAAGGGGGGCTTTCTTT.

V gene TRBV19 combines with J gene TRBJ1-1, with a tentative D call TRBD1 (6 bases). Germline lookup yields CDR1 LNHDA and CDR2 SQIVND (reference sequence). This CDR3 is 14 amino acids long. V lost 5 bases, J lost 5 bases, and 15 bases lay in between. The CDR3 sequence: CASSADYRDTEAFF. CDR3 bases: TGTGCCAGTAGTGCCGACTACAGGGATACTGAAGCTTTCTTT.

The chain combines TRBV7-2 with TRBJ1-2, with D possibly matching TRBD1 (5 bases). Trimming cost V 4 bases and J 8 bases, with 23 bases left between them. From germline, CDR1 is SGHTA and CDR2 FQGNSA. This CDR3 comprises 16 residues. CDR3: CASSSNRDSTLGGYTF. The DNA for the CDR3 is TGTGCCAGCAGCTCCAACCGGGACTCTACATTGGGGGGCTACACCTTC. The full variable domain, rest sourced from reference TRBV7-2 and TRBJ1-2, is GAGVSQSPSNKVTEKGKDVELRCDPISGHTALYWYRQSLGQGLEFLIYFQGNSAPDKSGLPSDRFSAERTGGSVSTLTIQRTQQEDSAVYLCASSSNRDSTLGGYTFGSGTRLTVV.

This clone is termed medium-sized. The gene calls are TRBV9 and TRBJ2-7, with TRBD2 identical over 7 bases. The CDR3 runs to 15 residues. V was pared by 0 bases and J by 6 bases, with 9 bases of the junction left unmatched. The germline V gene has CDR1 SGDLS and CDR2 YYNGEE. CDR3 coding DNA: TGTGCCAGCAGCGTAGCTACGGGCGGGAGAGGCGAGCAGTACTTC. It specifies CASSVATGGRGEQYF.

V usage is TRBV28 and J usage is TRBJ1-2; TRBD1 might be the D (5 bases). V lost 7 bases to trimming and J lost 3 bases, with 12 bases between them. This CDR3 is 13 amino acids long. CDR1 is MDHEN and CDR2 is SYDVKM in the germline V gene. CDR3 bases: TGTGCCAGCAAGTGGACAAACGACTATGGCTACACCTTC. This codes for CASKWTNDYGYTF.

This clone was found a few times. The rearrangement joins TRBV7-6 to TRBJ1-6; TRBD1 might be the D (5 bases). The CDR3 is 15 amino acids. Trimming stripped 3 bases from V and 7 bases from J, with 13 bases between. Germline CDR1 is SGHVS and CDR2 is FNYEAQ. The CDR3: CASSLAGRLNSPLHF. CDR3 sequence (DNA): TGTGCCAGCAGCTTGGCGGGACGGTTAAATTCACCCCTCCACTTT.